The T cell receptor beta chain described here comes from a study of blood T cells in healthy people across ages. Study-wide context: Capture by template switching was about one barcoded beta molecule per two T cells.

The authors ran a second PCR of roughly 6 to 12 cycles using a sample-barcoded 5' primer and a J-beta primer mix. MiXCR, run by TCRdb on the 5' RACE reads, gives a single entry per CDR3 protein. This sample has some 1.7 million distinct CDR3 sequences, with 28% found just once. Germline V gives CDR1 MNHEY, CDR2 SMNVEV (reference sequence). V was shortened by 4 bases and J by 4 bases, with 13 bases between the two germline ends. This CDR3 spans 14 amino acids. This TCR came from a woman aged 30 to 39 in good health. The sequenced material came from blood. This chain connects TRBV27 to TRBJ2-5; no firm D call. This CDR3 is CASSSRTDGETQYF. The CDR3 nucleotides read TGTGCCAGCAGTTCCCGAACGGACGGAGAGACCCAGTACTTC.